These 9 T cell receptor beta chains share one sample of origin, sequenced in a study of cytomegalovirus exposure and HLA in healthy donors. PCR involved 60 Vbeta and 13 Jbeta primers. Data came from immunoSEQ multiplex PCR; TCRdb stores just in-frame clones and leaves some out. The table has approximately 150,000 clones, 80% seen once. Sequenced material: PBMCs. The receptors shown here come from a man in his forties in good health and CMV-seronegative.

The V and J genes are TRBV14 and TRBJ2-7, with 10 bases matching TRBD1. Germline CDR1 reads SGHDN; CDR2 reads FVKESK. V lost 1 base, J lost 3 bases, and 0 bases stayed unmatched. CDR3 length: 14 amino acids. The CDR3 DNA follows: TGTGCCAGCAGCCAAGGGACAGGGGGCTACGAGCAGTACTTC. Translating gives CASSQGTGGYEQYF.

This chain connects TRBV5-6 to TRBJ2-5, with D perhaps matching TRBD1 (6 bases). CDR3 size: 18 residues. Germline CDR1 is SGHDT and CDR2 is YYEEEE. Trimming took off 1 base at V and 4 bases at J, with 23 bases between the two ends. CDR3 sequence (DNA): TGTGCCAGCAGCTTGTACGTACCGCCCCAGGACAGTCGAGAGACCCAGTACTTC. This gives the protein CASSLYVPPQDSRETQYF.

V usage is TRBV29-1 and J usage is TRBJ1-3; D gene unclear. This CDR3 spans 12 amino acids. Germline V gives CDR1 SQVTM, CDR2 ANQGSEA. Trimming took off 6 bases at V and 2 bases at J, with 8 bases between the two ends. As DNA, the CDR3 is TGCAGCGTCACTTTAGCTGGAAACACCATATATTTT. Its translation is CSVTLAGNTIYF.

The V gene is TRBV11-3, the J gene TRBJ1-2; maybe TRBD1 (5 bases). The CDR3 spans 13 residues. The germline CDR1 and CDR2 sequences are SGHNT and YENEEA. V was cut by 4 bases and J by 5 bases, with 11 bases left in between. CDR3 bases: TGTGCCAGCAGCTCCACAGGAGGGTATGGCTACACCTTC. It translates to CASSSTGGYGYTF.

V usage is TRBV25-1 and J usage is TRBJ1-2, with unresolved D. Germline V gives CDR1 MGHDK, CDR2 SYGVNS. The CDR3 is made up of 13 amino acids. With 4 bases removed from V and 2 bases from J, the gap between germline ends came to 8 bases. CDR3 in amino acids: CASSVAGNYGYTF. DNA for the CDR3: TGTGCCAGCAGTGTTGCAGGAAACTATGGCTACACCTTC.

The chain uses TRBV5-6 and TRBJ1-3; 7 bases align to TRBD1. This CDR3 is built from 14 residues. Germline CDR1 SGHDT, CDR2 YYEEEE. V shed 0 bases, J shed 5 bases, and the junction held 2 bases outside the gene matches. As DNA, the CDR3 is TGTGCCAGCAGCTTGGTACAGGGGAGAAACACCATATATTTT. This translates into CASSLVQGRNTIYF.

This chain joins TRBV7-3 and TRBJ1-1; 10 bases agree with TRBD1. The CDR3 length is 14 residues. Germline assignment: CDR1 SGHTA and CDR2 FQGTGA. Trimming took 4 bases from V and 3 from J; bases not matched to a gene: 2. This chain's CDR3 is CASSSGQGHTEAFF. The CDR3, as DNA: TGTGCCAGCAGCTCGGGACAGGGGCACACTGAAGCTTTCTTT.

This chain links TRBV25-1 with TRBJ2-3; 7 bases line up with TRBD1. Per germline, CDR1 MGHDK and CDR2 SYGVNS. This CDR3 has 16 amino acids. V was clipped by 1 base and J by 3 bases; unmatched bases: 7. CDR3 in DNA: TGTGCCAGCAGTGAATCCCGACAGGGTATTACAGATACGCAGTATTTT. This translates into CASSESRQGITDTQYF.

CDR3 protein: CASGGQGVTEAFF. CDR3 sequence (DNA): TGCGCCAGCGGCGGACAGGGAGTCACTGAAGCTTTCTTT. J is TRBJ1-1 and V is TRBV5-1; 8 nucleotides match TRBD1. With 7 bases clipped from V and 4 bases from J, the junction kept 6 bases outside the gene matches. The CDR3 runs 13 residues. Germline CDR1 and CDR2: SGHRS and YFSETQ.